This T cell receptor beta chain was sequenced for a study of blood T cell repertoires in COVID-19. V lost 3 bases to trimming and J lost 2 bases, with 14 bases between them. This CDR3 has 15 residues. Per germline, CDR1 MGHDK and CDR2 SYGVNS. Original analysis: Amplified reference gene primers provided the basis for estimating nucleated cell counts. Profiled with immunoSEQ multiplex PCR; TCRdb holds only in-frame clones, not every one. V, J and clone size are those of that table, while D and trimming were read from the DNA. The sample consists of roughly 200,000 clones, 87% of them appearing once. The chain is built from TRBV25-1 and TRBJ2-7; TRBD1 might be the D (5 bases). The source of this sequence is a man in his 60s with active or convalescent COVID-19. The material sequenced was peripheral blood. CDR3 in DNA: TGTGCCAGCAGTGATACTGGGGCAGTAACCTACGAGCAGTACTTC. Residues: CASSDTGAVTYEQYF.